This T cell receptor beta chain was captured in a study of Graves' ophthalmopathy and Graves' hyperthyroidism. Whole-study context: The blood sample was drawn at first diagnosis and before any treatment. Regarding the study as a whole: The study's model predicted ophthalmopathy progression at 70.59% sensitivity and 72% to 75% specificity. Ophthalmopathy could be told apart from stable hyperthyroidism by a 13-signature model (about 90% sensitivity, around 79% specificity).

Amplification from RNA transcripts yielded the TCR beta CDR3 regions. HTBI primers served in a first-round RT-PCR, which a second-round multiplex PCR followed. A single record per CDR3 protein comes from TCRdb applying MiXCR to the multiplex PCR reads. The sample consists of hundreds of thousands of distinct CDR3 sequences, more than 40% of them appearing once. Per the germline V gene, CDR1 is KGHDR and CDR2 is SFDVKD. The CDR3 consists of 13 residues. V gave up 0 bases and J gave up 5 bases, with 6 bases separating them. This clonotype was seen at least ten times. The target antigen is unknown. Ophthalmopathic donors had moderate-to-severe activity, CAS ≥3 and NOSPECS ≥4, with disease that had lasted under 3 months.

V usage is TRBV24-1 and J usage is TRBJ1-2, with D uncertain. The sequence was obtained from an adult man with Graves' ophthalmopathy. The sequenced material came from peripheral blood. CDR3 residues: CATSDLEGYGYTF. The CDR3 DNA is TGTGCCACCAGTGATTTGGAAGGGTATGGCTACACCTTC.